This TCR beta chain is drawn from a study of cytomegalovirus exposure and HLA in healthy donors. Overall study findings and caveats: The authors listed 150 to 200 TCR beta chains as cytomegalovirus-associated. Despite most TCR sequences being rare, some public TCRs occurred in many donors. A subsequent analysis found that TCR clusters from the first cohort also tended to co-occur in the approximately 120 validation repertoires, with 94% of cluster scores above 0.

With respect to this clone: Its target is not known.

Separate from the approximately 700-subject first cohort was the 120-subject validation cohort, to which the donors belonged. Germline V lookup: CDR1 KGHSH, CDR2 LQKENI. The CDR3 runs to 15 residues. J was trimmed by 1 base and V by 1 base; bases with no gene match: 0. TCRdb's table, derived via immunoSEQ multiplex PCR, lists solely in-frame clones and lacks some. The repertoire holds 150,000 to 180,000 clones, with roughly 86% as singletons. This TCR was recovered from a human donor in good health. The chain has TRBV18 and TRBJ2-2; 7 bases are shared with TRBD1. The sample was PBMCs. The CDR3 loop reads CASSPRQGNTGELFF. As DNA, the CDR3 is TGTGCCAGCTCACCACGACAGGGGAACACCGGGGAGCTGTTTTTT.